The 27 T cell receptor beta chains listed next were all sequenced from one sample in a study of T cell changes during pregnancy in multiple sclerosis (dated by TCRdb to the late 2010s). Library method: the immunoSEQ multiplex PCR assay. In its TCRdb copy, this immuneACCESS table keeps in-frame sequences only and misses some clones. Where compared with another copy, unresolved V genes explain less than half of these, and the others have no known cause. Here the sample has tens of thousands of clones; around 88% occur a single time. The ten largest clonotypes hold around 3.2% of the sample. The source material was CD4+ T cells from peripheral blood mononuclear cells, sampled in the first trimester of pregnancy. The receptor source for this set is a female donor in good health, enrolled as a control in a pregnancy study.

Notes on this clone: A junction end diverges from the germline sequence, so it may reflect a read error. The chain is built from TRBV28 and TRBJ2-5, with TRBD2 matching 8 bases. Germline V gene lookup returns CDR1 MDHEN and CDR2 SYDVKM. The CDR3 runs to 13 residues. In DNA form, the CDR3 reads TGTGCCAGCGGTTTCGGGGGGGCAAAGACCCAGTACTTC. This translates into CASGFGGAKTQYF.

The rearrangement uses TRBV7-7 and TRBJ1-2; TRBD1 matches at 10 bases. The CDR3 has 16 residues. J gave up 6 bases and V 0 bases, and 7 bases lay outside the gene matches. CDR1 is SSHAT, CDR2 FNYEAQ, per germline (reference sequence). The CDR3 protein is CASSLAPDRGQHGYTF. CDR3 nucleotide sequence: TGTGCCAGCAGCTTAGCGCCCGACAGGGGGCAACATGGCTACACCTTC.

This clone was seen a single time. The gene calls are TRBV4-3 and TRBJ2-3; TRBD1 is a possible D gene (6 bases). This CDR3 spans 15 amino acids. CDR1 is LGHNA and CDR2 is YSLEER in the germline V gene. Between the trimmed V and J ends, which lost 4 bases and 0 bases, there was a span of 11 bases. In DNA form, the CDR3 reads TGCGCCAGCAGCCTGGGGGCGGCTAGCACAGATACGCAGTATTTT. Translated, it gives CASSLGAASTDTQYF.

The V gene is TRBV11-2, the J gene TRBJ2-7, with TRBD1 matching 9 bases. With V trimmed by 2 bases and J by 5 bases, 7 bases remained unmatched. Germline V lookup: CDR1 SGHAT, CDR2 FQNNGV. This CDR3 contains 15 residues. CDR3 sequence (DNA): TGTGCCAGCAGCTTAATGGGACAGGGCCTCGACGAGCAGTACTTC. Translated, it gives CASSLMGQGLDEQYF.

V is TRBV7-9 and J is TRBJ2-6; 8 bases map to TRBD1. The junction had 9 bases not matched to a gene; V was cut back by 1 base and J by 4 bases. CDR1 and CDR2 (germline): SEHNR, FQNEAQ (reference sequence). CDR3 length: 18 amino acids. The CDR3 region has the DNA TGTGCCAGCAGCTTAGTGGTTCAGGGGGCCGGGGGGGCCAACGTCCTGACTTTC. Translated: CASSLVVQGAGGANVLTF. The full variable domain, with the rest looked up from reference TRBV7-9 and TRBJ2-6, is DTGVSQNPRHKITKRGQNVTFRCDPISEHNRLYWYRQTLGQGPEFLTYFQNEAQLEKSRLLSDRFSAERPKGSFSTLEIQRTEQGDSAMYLCASSLVVQGAGGANVLTFGAGSRLTVL.

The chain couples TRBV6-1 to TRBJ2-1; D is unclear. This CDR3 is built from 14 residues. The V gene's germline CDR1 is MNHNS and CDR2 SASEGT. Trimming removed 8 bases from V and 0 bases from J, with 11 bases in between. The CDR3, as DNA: TGTGCCAGCGGCGACTGGAGCTCCTACAATGAGCAGTTCTTC. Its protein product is CASGDWSSYNEQFF.

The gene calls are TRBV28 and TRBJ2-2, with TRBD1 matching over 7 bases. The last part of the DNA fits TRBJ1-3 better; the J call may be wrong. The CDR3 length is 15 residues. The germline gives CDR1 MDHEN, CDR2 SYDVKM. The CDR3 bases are TGTGCCAGCAGTTCCCCCGGGACAGCTGGAAACACCATATATTTT. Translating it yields CASSSPGTAGNTIYF.

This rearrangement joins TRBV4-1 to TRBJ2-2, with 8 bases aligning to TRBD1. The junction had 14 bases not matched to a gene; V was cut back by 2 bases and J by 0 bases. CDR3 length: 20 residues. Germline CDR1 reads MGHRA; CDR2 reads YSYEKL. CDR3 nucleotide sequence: TGCGCCAGCAGCCAAAGGTTAGGTGACAGGGGCGCCGCGAACACCGGGGAGCTGTTTTTT. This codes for CASSQRLGDRGAANTGELFF.

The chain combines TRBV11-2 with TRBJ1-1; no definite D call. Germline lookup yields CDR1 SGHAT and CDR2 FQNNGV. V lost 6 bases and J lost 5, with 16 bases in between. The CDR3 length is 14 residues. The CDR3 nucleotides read TGTGCCAGCAGGGGATGGAGGGAAAGTACTGAAGCTTTCTTT. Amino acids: CASRGWRESTEAFF. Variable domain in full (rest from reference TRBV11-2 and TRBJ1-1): EAGVAQSPRYKIIEKRQSVAFWCNPISGHATLYWYQQILGQGPKLLIQFQNNGVVDDSQLPKDRFSAERLKGVDSTLKIQPAKLEDSAVYLCASRGWRESTEAFFGQGTRLTVV.

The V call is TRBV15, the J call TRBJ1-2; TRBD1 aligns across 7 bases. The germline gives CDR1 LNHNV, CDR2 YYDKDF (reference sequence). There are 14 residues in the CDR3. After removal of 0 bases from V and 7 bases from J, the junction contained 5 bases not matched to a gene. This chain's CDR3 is CATSRDEAGGGYTF. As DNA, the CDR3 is TGTGCCACCAGCAGAGATGAGGCAGGGGGTGGCTACACCTTC. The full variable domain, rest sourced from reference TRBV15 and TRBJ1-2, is DAMVIQNPRYQVTQFGKPVTLSCSQTLNHNVMYWYQQKSSQAPKLLFHYYDKDFNNEADTPDNFQSRRPNTSFCFLDIRSPGLGDTAMYLCATSRDEAGGGYTFGSGTRLTVV.

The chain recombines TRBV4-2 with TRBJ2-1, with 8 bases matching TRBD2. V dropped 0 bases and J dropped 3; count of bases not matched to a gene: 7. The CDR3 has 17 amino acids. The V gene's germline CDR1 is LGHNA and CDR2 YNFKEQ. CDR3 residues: CASSQDRRSGGYNEQFF. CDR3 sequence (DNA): TGTGCCAGCAGCCAAGATAGGAGGAGCGGGGGCTACAATGAGCAGTTCTTC.

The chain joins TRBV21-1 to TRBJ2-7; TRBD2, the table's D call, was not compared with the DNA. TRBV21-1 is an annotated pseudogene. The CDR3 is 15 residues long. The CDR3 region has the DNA TGTGCCAGCAGCAAAGTAAAACTAGGATACGACGAGCAGTACTTC. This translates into CASSKVKLGYDEQYF.

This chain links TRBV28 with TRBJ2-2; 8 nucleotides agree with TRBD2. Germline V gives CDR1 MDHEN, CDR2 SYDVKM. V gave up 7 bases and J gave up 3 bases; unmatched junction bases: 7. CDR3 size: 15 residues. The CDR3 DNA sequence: TGTGCCAGCACCCCCGGACTAGCTGACACCGGGGAGCTGTTTTTT. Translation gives CASTPGLADTGELFF.

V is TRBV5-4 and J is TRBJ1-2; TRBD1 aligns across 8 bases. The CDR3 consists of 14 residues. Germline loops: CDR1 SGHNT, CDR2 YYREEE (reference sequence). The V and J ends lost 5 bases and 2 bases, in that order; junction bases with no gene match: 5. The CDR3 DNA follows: TGTGCCAGCAGAAAGACAGGGGACAACTATGGCTACACCTTC. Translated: CASRKTGDNYGYTF.

For the CDR3, the DNA is TGTGCCAGCAGCGGTAGTTACTTGACAGGGGGGGGCAACGGGGAGCTGTTTTTT. It codes for CASSGSYLTGGGNGELFF. The chain employs TRBV9 and TRBJ2-2, with 9 bases identical to TRBD1. Germline V gene lookup returns CDR1 SGDLS and CDR2 YYNGEE. CDR3 size: 18 residues. Trimming cost V 3 bases and J 7 bases; bases outside gene matches: 16.

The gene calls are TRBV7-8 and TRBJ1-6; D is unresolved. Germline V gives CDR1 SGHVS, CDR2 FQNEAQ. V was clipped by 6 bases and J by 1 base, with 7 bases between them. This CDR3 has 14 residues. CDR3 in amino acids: CASRVTSYNSPLHF. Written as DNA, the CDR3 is TGTGCCAGCAGGGTTACATCCTATAATTCACCCCTCCACTTT.

The DNA of the CDR3 is TGTGCCAGCAGTTTATCCCCTCCGACTAATGAAAAACTGTTTTTT. Its translation is CASSLSPPTNEKLFF. The V call is TRBV28, the J call TRBJ1-4, with D unclear. The CDR3 is 15 amino acids. CDR1 MDHEN and CDR2 SYDVKM come from the germline V gene. V was clipped by 1 base and J by 2 bases, with 8 bases between them. Combining the CDR3 with reference TRBV28 and TRBJ1-4 gives the whole variable domain DVKVTQSSRYLVKRTGEKVFLECVQDMDHENMFWYRQDPGLGLRLIYFSYDVKMKEKGDIPEGYSVSREKKERFSLILESASTNQTSMYLCASSLSPPTNEKLFFGSGTQLSVL.

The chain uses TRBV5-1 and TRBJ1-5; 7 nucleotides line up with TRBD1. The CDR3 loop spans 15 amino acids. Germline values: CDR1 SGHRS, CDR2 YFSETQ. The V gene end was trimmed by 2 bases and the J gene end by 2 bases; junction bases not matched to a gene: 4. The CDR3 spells CASSLEGARNQPQHF. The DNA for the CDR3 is TGCGCCAGCAGCTTAGAGGGGGCCCGCAATCAGCCCCAGCATTTT.

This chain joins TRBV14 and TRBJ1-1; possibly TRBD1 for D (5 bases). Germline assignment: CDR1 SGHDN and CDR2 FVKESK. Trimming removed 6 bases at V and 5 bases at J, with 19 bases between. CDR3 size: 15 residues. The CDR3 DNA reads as TGTGCCAGCAGTAATTTCAGGGAGGGACGGACTGAAGCTTTCTTT. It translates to CASSNFREGRTEAFF.

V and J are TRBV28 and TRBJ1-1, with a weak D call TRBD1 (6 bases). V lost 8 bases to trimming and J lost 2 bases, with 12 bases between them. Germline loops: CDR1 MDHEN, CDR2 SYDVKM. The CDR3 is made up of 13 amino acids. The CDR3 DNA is TGTGCCAGCGGGCGACAGGTTAACACTGAAGCTTTCTTT. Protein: CASGRQVNTEAFF.

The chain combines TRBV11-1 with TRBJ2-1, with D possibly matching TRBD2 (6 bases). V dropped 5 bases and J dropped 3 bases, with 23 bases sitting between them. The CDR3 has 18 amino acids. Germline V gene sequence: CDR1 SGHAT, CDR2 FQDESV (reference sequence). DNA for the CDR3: TGTGCCAGCAGCCTACTTTATTTCGAGGGAGGCCACTACAATGAGCAGTTCTTC. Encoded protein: CASSLLYFEGGHYNEQFF.

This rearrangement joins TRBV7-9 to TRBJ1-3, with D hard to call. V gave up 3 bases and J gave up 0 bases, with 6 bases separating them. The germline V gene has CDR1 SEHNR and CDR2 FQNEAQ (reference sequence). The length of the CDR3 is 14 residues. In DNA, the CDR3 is TGTGCCAGCAGCTTTGGAGACTCTGGAAACACCATATATTTT. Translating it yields CASSFGDSGNTIYF. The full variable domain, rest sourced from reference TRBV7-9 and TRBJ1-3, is DTGVSQNPRHKITKRGQNVTFRCDPISEHNRLYWYRQTLGQGPEFLTYFQNEAQLEKSRLLSDRFSAERPKGSFSTLEIQRTEQGDSAMYLCASSFGDSGNTIYFGEGSWLTVV.

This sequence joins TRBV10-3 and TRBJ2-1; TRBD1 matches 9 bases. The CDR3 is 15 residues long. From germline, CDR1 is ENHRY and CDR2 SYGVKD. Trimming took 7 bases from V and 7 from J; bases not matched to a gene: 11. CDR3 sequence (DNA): TGTGCCATCACCGGGACAGGGAATTTTGGGAATGAGCAGTTCTTC. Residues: CAITGTGNFGNEQFF.

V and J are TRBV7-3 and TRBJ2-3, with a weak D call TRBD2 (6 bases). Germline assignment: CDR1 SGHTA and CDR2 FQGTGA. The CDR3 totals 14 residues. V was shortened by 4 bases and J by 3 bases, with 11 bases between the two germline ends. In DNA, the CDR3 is TGTGCCAGCAGCTACGGGACTCTTACAGATACGCAGTATTTT. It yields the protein CASSYGTLTDTQYF.

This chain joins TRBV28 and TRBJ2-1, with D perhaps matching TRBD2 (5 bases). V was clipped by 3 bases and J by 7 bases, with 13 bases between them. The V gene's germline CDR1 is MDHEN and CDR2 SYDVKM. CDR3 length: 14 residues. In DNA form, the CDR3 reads TGTGCCAGCAGTTTGTATCTCACGGGGAATGAGCAGTTCTTC. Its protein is CASSLYLTGNEQFF.

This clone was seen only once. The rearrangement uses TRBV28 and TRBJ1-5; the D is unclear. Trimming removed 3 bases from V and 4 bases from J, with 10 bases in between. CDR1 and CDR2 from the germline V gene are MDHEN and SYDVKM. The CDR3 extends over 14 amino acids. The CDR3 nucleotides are TGTGCCAGCAGTTTCCCCACGGAGAATCAGCCCCAGCATTTT. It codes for CASSFPTENQPQHF. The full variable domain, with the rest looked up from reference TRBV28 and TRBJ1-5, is DVKVTQSSRYLVKRTGEKVFLECVQDMDHENMFWYRQDPGLGLRLIYFSYDVKMKEKGDIPEGYSVSREKKERFSLILESASTNQTSMYLCASSFPTENQPQHFGDGTRLSIL.

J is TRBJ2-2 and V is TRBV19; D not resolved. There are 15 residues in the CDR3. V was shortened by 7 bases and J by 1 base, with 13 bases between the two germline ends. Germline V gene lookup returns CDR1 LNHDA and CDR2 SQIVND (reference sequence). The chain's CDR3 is CASNLARLNTGELFF. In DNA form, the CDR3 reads TGTGCCAGTAACTTGGCCCGACTGAACACCGGGGAGCTGTTTTTT.